The clone carrying this T cell receptor (beta chain) has a handful of counts. The data stem from a study of blood T cell repertoires in COVID-19. Study in general: In each case, the material was cDNA or gDNA derived from T cells, B-cell-depleted T cells, or PBMCs.

Everyone who took part was roughly 18 to 89 years old, and they came from 24 US areas. The assay was immunoSEQ multiplex PCR, and TCRdb's table has in-frame clones only and misses some. The sample has fewer than 300,000 clones, approximately 90% seen once. Input material: PBMCs or T cells enriched from blood (not recorded which). The receptor's source is a woman between 40 and 50 years old with acute COVID-19.

The CDR3 coding sequence is TGTGCCAGCAGCCCTTTCACTAGCAGATACGAGCAGTACTTC. It yields the protein CASSPFTSRYEQYF. V and J are TRBV5-5 and TRBJ2-7; weak D call: TRBD2 (6 bases). Germline V gene sequence: CDR1 SGHKS, CDR2 YYEKEE (reference sequence). The CDR3 totals 14 residues. V was clipped by 4 bases and J by 4 bases, with 15 bases between them.